The next 21 T cell receptor beta chains were all read from a single sample in a study of T cells in Graves' hyperthyroidism and ophthalmopathy. Amplification targeted TCR beta CDR3 regions from RNA transcripts. With the HTBI primer set, the TCR CDR3 went through a first round of RT-PCR. Each CDR3 protein is one row after TCRdb ran MiXCR on the multiplex PCR reads. Among about 400,000 distinct CDR3 sequences listed, more than 13% were seen once. The sequenced sample consisted of blood. These receptor sequences come from a man between 45 and 60 years old with Graves' ophthalmopathy.

This chain joins TRBV4-1 and TRBJ2-1; 12 bases align to TRBD2. The CDR3 runs 17 residues. CDR1 is MGHRA and CDR2 is YSYEKL in the germline V gene. V was clipped by 3 bases and J by 0 bases; unmatched bases: 3. The CDR3 sequence is CASSQGGLAGSYNEQFF. DNA for the CDR3: TGCGCCAGCAGCCAGGGGGGACTAGCGGGCTCCTACAATGAGCAGTTCTTC.

This clonotype was counted ten times or more. V is TRBV3-1 and J is TRBJ2-5, with a possible D match to TRBD1 (5 bases). The CDR3 is 17 amino acids. The V and J ends lost 1 base and 5 bases respectively, with 20 bases between them. The germline V gene encodes CDR1 LGHDT and CDR2 YNNKEL (reference sequence). This CDR3 is CASSQGRTTSGRETQYF. In DNA form, the CDR3 reads TGTGCCAGCAGCCAAGGTAGGACAACCTCCGGCCGGGAGACCCAGTACTTC.

This clonotype was recorded a few times. The rearrangement uses TRBV6-1 and TRBJ2-1; TRBD2 is a possible D gene (5 bases). CDR3 length: 16 residues. CDR1 and CDR2 from the germline V gene are MNHNS and SASEGT. V was cut by 5 bases and J by 0 bases, with 14 bases left in between. DNA of the CDR3: TGTGCCAGCAGTCACCCCACTAGTCCCTCCTACAATGAGCAGTTCTTC. This encodes CASSHPTSPSYNEQFF.

The chain has TRBV6-1 and TRBJ2-7, with TRBD2 matching 8 bases. The V gene end was trimmed by 6 bases and the J gene end by 0 bases; junction bases not matched to a gene: 1. The CDR3 has 13 residues. The germline V gene encodes CDR1 MNHNS and CDR2 SASEGT. CDR3 sequence: CASRAGASYEQYF. As DNA, the CDR3 is TGTGCCAGCAGAGCGGGAGCCTCCTACGAGCAGTACTTC.

This clonotype was seen a handful of times. The chain combines TRBV6-2 or TRBV6-3 with TRBJ2-5, with D possibly TRBD2 on 6 matching bases. The V gene lost 9 bases and the J gene lost 1 base, with 15 bases spanning the gap. Germline V gene lookup returns CDR1 MNHEY and CDR2 SVGEGT. The CDR3 is 14 residues long. The CDR3 DNA reads as TGTGCCAGTAAGGGGAGGAGGACCCAAGAGACCCAGTACTTC. Translation gives CASKGRRTQETQYF.

The chain employs TRBV5-1 and TRBJ1-1, with D possibly being TRBD1 (5 bases). The CDR3 consists of 12 residues. V was clipped by 0 bases and J by 11 bases, with 11 bases between them. Germline V lookup: CDR1 SGHRS, CDR2 YFSETQ. This CDR3 reads CASSLVGGRAFF. CDR3 nucleotide sequence: TGCGCCAGCAGCTTGGTCGGGGGTCGTGCTTTCTTT.

This clonotype was found many times. The rearrangement uses TRBV2 and TRBJ2-1; 10 bases match TRBD2. Losses at the gene ends were 6 bases for V and 4 bases for J; bases not matched to a gene: 6. CDR1 SNHLY and CDR2 FYNNEI come from the germline V gene. The CDR3 is 15 residues long. The CDR3: CASRGTSARYNEQFF. The DNA for the CDR3 is TGTGCCAGCAGGGGGACTAGCGCAAGGTACAATGAGCAGTTCTTC.

This clonotype was observed a single time. The chain links TRBV20-1 to TRBJ2-7, with D unclear. CDR1 is DFQATT, CDR2 SNEGSKA, per germline (reference sequence). Trimming shortened V by 6 bases and J by 3 bases, and 15 bases separated the two germline ends. The length of the CDR3 is 13 residues. The CDR3 is CSAPLEVGYEQYF. CDR3 sequence (DNA): TGCAGTGCGCCTCTAGAAGTCGGCTACGAGCAGTACTTC.

This chain connects TRBV20-1 to TRBJ2-2; 11 bases are a match to TRBD2. CDR3 length equals 15 residues. CDR1 is DFQATT, CDR2 SNEGSKA, per germline (reference sequence). V dropped 5 bases and J dropped 5; count of bases not matched to a gene: 7. The CDR3 spells CSAATSGSRTGELFF. In DNA, the CDR3 is TGCAGTGCTGCCACTAGCGGGAGTCGGACCGGGGAGCTGTTTTTT.

This clonotype showed up many times. V and J are TRBV24-1 and TRBJ2-5; D gene uncertain. Germline V gene data show CDR1 as KGHDR and CDR2 as SFDVKD. The CDR3 is 13 residues long. V shed 3 bases and J shed 0 bases, with 4 bases lying between them. The CDR3 DNA reads TGTGCCACCAGTGATACTAACCAAGAGACCCAGTACTTC. Translation gives CATSDTNQETQYF.

V is TRBV19 and J is TRBJ2-7, with TRBD2 matching 9 bases. Germline-derived CDR1 and CDR2 are LNHDA and SQIVND (reference sequence). CDR3 length: 14 amino acids. Trimming cost V 4 bases and J 5 bases; bases outside gene matches: 6. CDR3 sequence: CASSTGLAYDEQYF. CDR3 nucleotides: TGTGCCAGTAGTACCGGACTAGCGTACGACGAGCAGTACTTC.

This clonotype was seen repeatedly, ten times or more. The V gene is TRBV11-2, the J gene TRBJ2-5; 12 bases align to TRBD2. Germline CDR1 SGHAT, CDR2 FQNNGV. The CDR3 covers 18 residues. After removal of 5 bases from V and 5 bases from J, the junction contained 15 bases not matched to a gene. The CDR3 protein is CASSHSRATSGRRETQYF. The CDR3 DNA follows: TGTGCCAGCAGCCATAGCAGGGCGACTAGCGGGAGACGGGAGACCCAGTACTTC.

This clonotype was seen a few times. This chain joins TRBV4-2 and TRBJ2-1, with 10 bases lining up with TRBD1. The V segment lost 0 bases and the J segment 2 bases; nucleotides outside the gene matches: 7. Germline V CDR1 and CDR2: LGHNA, YNFKEQ. CDR3 size: 18 residues. CDR3 residues: CASSQEGSGQGAYNEQFF. Here the CDR3 DNA reads TGTGCCAGCAGCCAAGAAGGTTCCGGACAGGGGGCCTACAATGAGCAGTTCTTC.

The chain joins TRBV28 to TRBJ2-5, with TRBD2 matching over 12 bases. V was clipped by 6 bases and J by 5 bases; unmatched bases: 10. CDR1 is MDHEN, CDR2 SYDVKM, per germline. The CDR3 runs 16 residues. The CDR3 sequence is CASRSTLAGGMETQYF. The CDR3 coding sequence is TGTGCCAGCAGGTCTACTCTAGCGGGAGGGATGGAGACCCAGTACTTC.

Only one count was recorded for this clonotype. This chain uses TRBV11-3 with TRBJ2-7; D perhaps matches TRBD1 (5 bases). Gene TRBJ2-1 matches the end of the DNA better, so the J call may be wrong. The germline V gene has CDR1 SGHNT and CDR2 YENEEA. The CDR3 spans 13 residues. The chain's CDR3 is CASSPGQNYEQFF. As DNA, the CDR3 is TGTGCCAGCAGTCCCGGACAAAACTACGAGCAGTTCTTC.

The chain employs TRBV5-1 and TRBJ2-3; TRBD2 agrees at 7 bases. Germline V gives CDR1 SGHRS, CDR2 YFSETQ. CDR3 length: 15 residues. V was pared by 4 bases and J by 3 bases, with 8 bases of the junction left unmatched. This CDR3 is CASSVIAGDTDTQYF. DNA for the CDR3: TGCGCCAGCAGCGTTATAGCGGGTGATACAGATACGCAGTATTTT. Using reference TRBV5-1 and TRBJ2-3 for the parts outside the CDR3, the full variable domain is KAGVTQTPRYLIKTRGQQVTLSCSPISGHRSVSWYQQTPGQGLQFLFEYFSETQRNKGNFPGRFSGRQFSNSRSEMNVSTLELGDSALYLCASSVIAGDTDTQYFGPGTRLTVL.

V and J are TRBV12-3 or TRBV12-4 and TRBJ2-3; 12 nucleotides agree with TRBD2. The CDR3 is 15 amino acids. J gave up 7 bases and V 6 bases, and 8 bases lay outside the gene matches. The chain's CDR3 is CASRVLAGGPYTQYF. CDR3 bases: TGTGCCAGCAGGGTCCTAGCGGGAGGGCCATATACGCAGTATTTT.

This clonotype was detected ten times or more. This sequence joins TRBV7-2 and TRBJ2-1, with D unresolved. The CDR3 has 13 residues. CDR1 and CDR2 from the germline V gene are SGHTA and FQGNSA. The germline V and J ends were trimmed by 6 bases and 5 bases, with 11 bases remaining between them. CDR3 protein: CASSLSQHNEQFF. In DNA, the CDR3 is TGTGCCAGCAGTCTTAGTCAACACAATGAGCAGTTCTTC.

The chain combines TRBV28 with TRBJ2-7; 8 nucleotides match TRBD1. V dropped 7 bases and J dropped 6; count of bases not matched to a gene: 11. From germline, CDR1 is MDHEN and CDR2 SYDVKM. The CDR3 spans 14 residues. The DNA for the CDR3 is TGTGCCAGCACTACCCAGCTACAGGGGGGCGAGCAGTACTTC. The encoded protein is CASTTQLQGGEQYF.

This clonotype was counted many times. The gene calls are TRBV30 and TRBJ1-1, with 7 bases that match TRBD1. J lost 10 bases, V lost 5 bases, and 10 bases had no gene match. The CDR3 extends over 12 amino acids. The germline V gene has CDR1 GTSNPN and CDR2 SVGIG (reference sequence). CDR3 amino acids: CAWLTGKLRAFF. The DNA for the CDR3 is TGTGCCTGGTTGACAGGGAAGTTAAGAGCTTTCTTT.

The table lists this clonotype with many counts. The gene calls are TRBV11-2 and TRBJ2-7; 9 bases align to TRBD2. In germline, CDR1 is SGHAT, CDR2 FQNNGV. The CDR3 totals 18 residues. V shed 5 bases and J 0 bases; nucleotides not matched to a gene: 14. CDR3 sequence: CASSPSETSGGPSYEQYF. Here the CDR3 DNA reads TGTGCCAGCAGCCCATCCGAGACTAGCGGAGGGCCCTCCTACGAGCAGTACTTC.